This T cell receptor beta chain was sequenced during a study of blood T cell repertoires in COVID-19. Study in general: Sites in the United States, Italy and Spain provided acute and convalescent COVID-19 samples. Nucleic acid was either cDNA or gDNA, and it came from T cells, B-cell-depleted T cells, or PBMCs.

Per the study methods: It was from reference gene primer amplification that nucleated cell counts were estimated. The table came from immunoSEQ multiplex PCR; TCRdb's copy has only in-frame clones and leaves some out. The DNA gave D and trimming, while V, J and clone size come from that table. The top ten clones hold more than 5% of a sample with about 140,000 clones, about 83% of them seen once. The CDR3 has 15 residues. V lost 6 bases, J lost 1 base, and 15 bases lay in between. Germline V lookup: CDR1 MNHNY, CDR2 SVGAGI (reference sequence). The chain recombines TRBV6-6 with TRBJ1-1; tentatively, D is TRBD1 (6 bases). The source is a human donor in a cohort sampled during active COVID-19. Specimen: peripheral blood. The CDR3 spells CASSPTATGNTEAFF. The DNA of the CDR3 is TGTGCCAGCAGCCCGACCGCGACAGGGAACACTGAAGCTTTCTTT.